This T cell receptor (beta chain) stems from a study of T cell changes during pregnancy in multiple sclerosis. Assay used: immunoSEQ multiplex PCR; TCRdb lists only in-frame clones, some missing. The sample shows some 68,000 clones, about 89% of them seen only once. Unmatched junction bases numbered 4, after V lost 3 bases and J lost 4 bases. The CDR3 totals 14 residues. Germline V gives CDR1 MGHDK, CDR2 SYGVNS. The gene calls are TRBV25-1 and TRBJ1-1; 8 bases are shared with TRBD1. The sequence was obtained from a female donor with multiple sclerosis, enrolled in a pregnancy study. The sample was peripheral blood, taken in the second trimester of pregnancy. CDR3 in amino acids: CASSDHGQGTEAFF. The CDR3 DNA sequence: TGTGCCAGCAGTGACCACGGACAGGGCACTGAAGCTTTCTTT.